This T cell receptor beta chain was observed in a study of T-cell reconstitution after alpha-beta-depleted transplantation in children. Study-level findings and limits: In patients about two months after transplant, alpha-beta T cells reportedly arose from several hundred expanded graft clones.

In the case of this clonotype: Its antigen is unidentified.

This sample's TCRbeta library carried unique molecular identifier barcodes. TCRdb re-analysed the PCR reads in MiXCR, keeping a single row per CDR3 protein. The table includes fewer than 250,000 distinct CDR3 sequences, roughly 15% detected once. Germline V gene data show CDR1 as SQVTM and CDR2 as ANQGSEA. The CDR3 sequence is 15 residues long. V was clipped by 5 bases and J by 3 bases; unmatched bases: 11. The chain employs TRBV29-1 and TRBJ1-1, with 8 bases lining up with TRBD1. The sequence derives from a male patient between 2 and 9 years old who had a stem cell transplant for acute lymphoblastic leukemia, so the T cells may come from the graft donor. The specimen was PBMCs, mostly from graft donor cells, collected 360 days after TCRalphabeta/CD19-depleted stem cell transplant. CDR3 in amino acids: CSVHPGQGMDTEAFF. CDR3 bases: TGCAGCGTTCACCCCGGACAGGGTATGGACACTGAAGCTTTCTTT. Full variable domain (remainder filled in from reference TRBV29-1 and TRBJ1-1): SAVISQKPSRDICQRGTSLTIQCQVDSQVTMMFWYRQQPGQSLTLIATANQGSEATYESGFVIDKFPISRPNLTFSTLTVSNMSPEDSSIYLCSVHPGQGMDTEAFFGQGTRLTVV.